The clone carrying this TCR beta chain was detected once. This entry belongs to a study of naive and memory T cell subsets. With 6 bases removed from V and 0 bases from J, the gap between germline ends came to 6 bases. The CDR3 runs 12 residues. Germline loops: CDR1 SEHNR, CDR2 FQNEAQ (reference sequence). Both TRBC1 and TRBC2 were covered by a beta constant-region primer of two equimolar oligonucleotides. Four rounds of PCR amplified the ligated cDNA using nested alpha and beta constant-region primers plus SP2. From the UMI-ligation and nested PCR reads, TCRdb called clonotypes with MiXCR, one entry per CDR3 protein. This table holds about 120,000 distinct CDR3 sequences, roughly 36% found once.

This sequence was found in a human donor in good health. This chain connects TRBV7-9 to TRBJ2-7; the D is unclear. Sequences were obtained from central memory CD4+ T cells from blood. The CDR3 nucleotides read TGTGCCAGCAGTGAGATCTCCTACGAGCAGTACTTC. Protein: CASSEISYEQYF.